These T cell receptor beta chains were read from a single sample in a study of blood T cell repertoires in COVID-19. Sequencing was performed with immunoSEQ multiplex PCR; in TCRdb, only in-frame clones are kept and a portion is missing. The data contain roughly 80,000 clones, approximately 80% of them seen just once; the ten biggest clones take up about 5%. The sequenced sample consisted of peripheral blood. The receptors were gathered from a man in his fifties or sixties with active or convalescent COVID-19. Both conserved end residues are part of each CDR3. A D gene is named only where the DNA matches it firmly. Size values are once, few and many counts, or a class for expanded clones, and some rows have none.

>TRBD1|TRBJ1-5|few|TRBV18
TGTGCCAGCTCACCGGGGACAGGGTCAAATCAGCCCCAGCATTTT
CASSPGTGSNQPQHF
>NA|TRBJ1-5|once|TRBV19
TGTGCCAGTAGTTCTCACAGGGATAGCCAGCCCCAGCATTTT
CASSSHRDSQPQHF
>NA|TRBJ1-1|NA|TRBV11-2
TGTGCCAGCAGCTTAGATCATTCTACGGAGAGGGCTTTCTTT
CASSLDHSTERAFF
>NA|TRBJ1-1|NA|TRBV6-5
TGTGCCACGAGTACAGGCGTCAACACTGAAGCTTTCTTT
CATSTGVNTEAFF
>TRBD1|TRBJ2-5|NA|TRBV3-1/TRBV3-2
TGTGCCAGCAGCCAAGATCTGACGACAGGGGTCCAAGAGACCCAGTACTTC
CASSQDLTTGVQETQYF
>TRBD1|TRBJ2-7|NA|TRBV5-1
TGCGCCAGCAGCTTGATCAGTACGGGACAGAGTGCCTACGAGCAGTACTTC
CASSLISTGQSAYEQYF
>NA|TRBJ1-1|NA|TRBV6-5
TGTGCCAGCAGTTACTCAGGGGGGGCCCGCGCTTTCTTT
CASSYSGGARAFF
>TRBD2|TRBJ2-1|NA|TRBV24-1
TGTGCCACCAGTGTTAGCGGGGGGGGAAAGGGGCAGTTCTTC
CATSVSGGGKGQFF
>NA|TRBJ2-1|NA|TRBV7-2
TGTGCCAGCAGCTTAGCTGATAATAACGGTGAGCAGTTCTTC
CASSLADNNGEQFF
>NA|TRBJ1-1|NA|TRBV5-6
TGTGCCAGCTCAGTACGGGAATGGACTGAAGCTTTCTTT
CASSVREWTEAFF
>NA|TRBJ1-5|NA|TRBV3-1/TRBV3-2
TGTGCCAGCAGCAAAACCCGACTCCCCGACAGAACCTCGATGCAGCCCCAGCATTTT
CASSKTRLPDRTSMQPQHF
>NA|TRBJ2-7|NA|TRBV5-6
TGTGCCAGCAGCTTGGGGCTCAACGAGCAGTACTTC
CASSLGLNEQYF
>NA|TRBJ1-1|NA|TRBV7-9
TGTGCCAGCAGCAGACTGGACGGGATAGAATCCGCCTCGGGAGCTTTCTTT
CASSRLDGIESASGAFF
>TRBD1|TRBJ2-7|NA|TRBV4-3
TGCGCCAGCAGCCAGGGGACAGGGGTTTTCGACGAGCAGTACTTC
CASSQGTGVFDEQYF
>NA|TRBJ1-1|once|TRBV30
TGTGCCTGGAGCGACACCCCACACACTGAAGCTTTCTTT
CAWSDTPHTEAFF
>TRBD2|TRBJ2-1|once|TRBV9
TGTGCCAGCAGCGTAGAAGCCCGAATAGCGGGGGGTGAGCAGTTCTTC
CASSVEARIAGGEQFF
>TRBD1|TRBJ1-6|NA|TRBV19
TGTGCCAGTTCCCGGGACAGGCAACAAAATTCACCCCTCCACTTT
CASSRDRQQNSPLHF
>TRBD1|TRBJ2-1|NA|TRBV27
TGTGCCAGCAGCTCCGAGGGACAGGGTGGCGATGAGCAGTTCTTC
CASSSEGQGGDEQFF
>NA|TRBJ2-1|NA|TRBV4-3
TGCGCCAGCAGCCGGGGGGATGGGCGGTACAATGAGCAGTTCTTC
CASSRGDGRYNEQFF
>TRBD1|TRBJ1-3|NA|TRBV7-8
TGTGCCAGCAGCCCCCCAGGGGGCATTGGAAACACCATATATTTT
CASSPPGGIGNTIYF
>NA|TRBJ2-1|few|TRBV9
TGTGCCAGCAGCGGGGGACTTCCCTACAATGAGCAGTTCTTC
CASSGGLPYNEQFF
>NA|TRBJ2-1|NA|TRBV5-1
TGCGCCAGCGCCGGGACTTTAGGAGCCTACAATGAGCAGTTCTTC
CASAGTLGAYNEQFF
>TRBD2|TRBJ2-1|NA|TRBV28
TGTGCCAGCAGTTCTCAAAGCGGGGGGCTTATTAATGAGCAGTTCTTC
CASSSQSGGLINEQFF
>NA|TRBJ2-1|NA|TRBV6-2/TRBV6-3
TGTGCCAGCAGCTCGAATCACTTCCCTAGCTACAATGAGCAGTTCTTC
CASSSNHFPSYNEQFF
>NA|TRBJ2-1|NA|TRBV19
TGTGCCAGTAGTTCGGTCGGGGGGCCTAGCTCCTACAATGAGCAGTTCTTC
CASSSVGGPSSYNEQFF
>NA|TRBJ1-2|NA|TRBV7-2
TGTGCCAGCAGGCCGGGGAGCAGCCTTAACTATGGCTACACCTTC
CASRPGSSLNYGYTF
>TRBD1|TRBJ1-5|NA|TRBV7-2
TGTGCCAGCAGCCAGGGACAGGGTAGCAATCAGCCCCAGCATTTT
CASSQGQGSNQPQHF
>TRBD1|TRBJ1-2|NA|TRBV5-1
TGCGCCAGCAGCTTGGCCGGGACAGATAGCCCCCAGGGGAGAGGCTACACCTTC
CASSLAGTDSPQGRGYTF
>TRBD1|TRBJ1-4|NA|TRBV5-8
TGTGCCAGCGCCAGGGACAGGGATGAAAAACTGTTTTTT
CASARDRDEKLFF
>TRBD1|TRBJ2-1|NA|TRBV11-3
TGTGCCAGCAGCTTAGAGGGACAGACCTACAATGAGCAGTTCTTC
CASSLEGQTYNEQFF
>TRBD1|TRBJ1-2|NA|TRBV6-1
TGTGCCAGCAGTGAAGCGTTGGACAGGGGAGGTTATGGCTACACCTTC
CASSEALDRGGYGYTF
>NA|TRBJ2-5|NA|TRBV7-2
TGTGCCAGCAGCGCCCCGCGAGGGACTGACCAAGAGACCCAGTACTTC
CASSAPRGTDQETQYF
>TRBD2|TRBJ2-5|many|TRBV6-2/TRBV6-3
TGTGCCAGCAGTTATTCGGGCAAAGGACTAGCGGGAGGGCAAGAGACCCAGTACTTC
CASSYSGKGLAGGQETQYF
>NA|TRBJ1-5|NA|TRBV6-5
TGTGCCAGCAGTTACTCGACAGATAATCAGCCCCAGCATTTT
CASSYSTDNQPQHF
>NA|TRBJ1-2|NA|TRBV4-3
TGCGCCAGCAGCCACGGGAGTGGGAATGGCTACACCTTC
CASSHGSGNGYTF
>TRBD1|TRBJ2-5|NA|TRBV7-9
TGTGCCAGCAGCTTTGACAGGGCCCAAGAGACCCAGTACTTC
CASSFDRAQETQYF
>TRBD1|TRBJ1-1|NA|TRBV11-1
TGTGCCAGCAGCTTAAGACAGGGAGGAGCTGAAGCTTTCTTT
CASSLRQGGAEAFF
>NA|TRBJ2-7|NA|TRBV7-9
TGTGCCAGCAGCTTTGGGTTTTTTGGGGGCGGAAGCGAGCAGTACTTC
CASSFGFFGGGSEQYF
>NA|TRBJ1-5|NA|TRBV30
TGTGCCTCTCGAACAGATCCAAATCAGCCCCAGCATTTT
CASRTDPNQPQHF
>NA|TRBJ1-5|NA|TRBV19
TGTGCCAGTACCCCCACGGGGTTTTCCGGTCAGCCCCAGCATTTT
CASTPTGFSGQPQHF
>NA|TRBJ2-7|NA|TRBV7-2
TGTGCCAGCAGCTTAGGACATACCTACGAGCAGTACTTC
CASSLGHTYEQYF
>NA|TRBJ1-1|NA|TRBV7-8
TGTGCCAGCAACAAGGGAGTGAACACTGAAGCTTTCTTT
CASNKGVNTEAFF
>NA|TRBJ2-1|NA|TRBV20-1
TGCAGTGCTAGGGGTAGCAATGGGCAGTTCTTC
CSARGSNGQFF
>NA|TRBJ2-1|NA|TRBV7-7
TGTGCTAGCAGCCTTCGTCACACCATCTCCTACAATGAGCAGTTCTTC
CASSLRHTISYNEQFF
>NA|TRBJ2-7|NA|TRBV6-6
TGTGCCAGCAGCGGCGGATCCTACGAGCAGTACTTC
CASSGGSYEQYF
>NA|TRBJ1-1|NA|TRBV4-2
TGTGCCAGCAGCCAAGATCCAGGCCAGAACACTGAAGCTTTCTTT
CASSQDPGQNTEAFF
>TRBD1|TRBJ1-1|NA|TRBV2
TGTGCCGGGGGACAGGGGATGAACACTGAAGCTTTCTTT
CAGGQGMNTEAFF
>TRBD1|TRBJ1-6|few|TRBV7-6
TGTGCCAGCAGCTTAGTACAGGGGGGTGATTCACCCCTCCACTTT
CASSLVQGGDSPLHF
>TRBD2|TRBJ2-5|NA|TRBV7-2
TGTGCCAGCAGCCCGCCGACTAGCGGGGGGTCGTTGCAGTACTTC
CASSPPTSGGSLQYF
>NA|TRBJ2-3|NA|TRBV5-6
TGTGCCAGCAGCCCGATGACAGGTAACTCTGATACGCAGTATTTT
CASSPMTGNSDTQYF
>TRBD1|TRBJ1-2|NA|TRBV20-1
TGCAGTGCTAGTCAGACAGGGAGAAACTATGGCTACACCTTC
CSASQTGRNYGYTF